The 13 T cell receptor beta chains below were found in one sample sequenced in a study of blood T cell repertoires in COVID-19 (TCRdb year 2020). The library was made by the immunoSEQ multiplex PCR assay. TCRdb retrieved this table from immuneACCESS and kept in-frame rearrangements only. Not all clones are present; in checked studies, unresolved V genes account for under half, and no reason is known for the remainder. Counted in this sample were over 100,000 clones; 82% of them appeared once. Together, the top ten hold 7.9% of the sample. Sample: peripheral blood. The receptors were gathered from a man aged 70 or older with acute or convalescent COVID-19.

The J gene is TRBJ1-3, the V gene TRBV11-2; 10 nucleotides match TRBD1. CDR1 and CDR2 (germline): SGHAT, FQNNGV. The CDR3 consists of 16 residues. The V and J ends lost 4 bases and 4 bases, in that order; junction bases with no gene match: 7. The CDR3 nucleotides read TGTGCCAGCAGCTCGCGACAGGGGGCAACGGGAAACACCATATATTTT. Its translation: CASSSRQGATGNTIYF.

This chain joins TRBV3-1 (or the pseudogene TRBV3-2) and TRBJ2-2; 8 bases are a match to TRBD2. CDR3 length equals 19 residues. V was pared by 0 bases and J by 1 base, with 10 bases of the junction left unmatched. Per germline, CDR1 LGHDT and CDR2 YNNKEL (reference sequence). The CDR3 bases are TGTGCCAGCAGCCAAGACAGGACGGGGACTAGGGGGAACACCGGGGAGCTGTTTTTT. Protein product: CASSQDRTGTRGNTGELFF.

J is TRBJ1-1 and V is TRBV7-2; no reliable D call. The CDR3 length is 13 residues. Trimming removed 1 base at V and 4 bases at J, with 7 bases between. Germline V lookup: CDR1 SGHTA, CDR2 FQGNSA. Here the CDR3 DNA reads TGTGCCAGCAGCTTAGGACGGGTCACTGAAGCTTTCTTT. Translated, it gives CASSLGRVTEAFF.

The rearrangement uses TRBV28 and TRBJ1-4, with TRBD1 matching 8 bases. The germline V gene encodes CDR1 MDHEN and CDR2 SYDVKM. This CDR3 is 15 amino acids long. After removal of 5 bases from V and 2 bases from J, the junction contained 4 bases not matched to a gene. CDR3 amino acids: CASSMTGATNEKLFF. DNA of the CDR3: TGTGCCAGCAGTATGACAGGGGCTACTAATGAAAAACTGTTTTTT.

This sequence joins TRBV15 and TRBJ2-1; the match to TRBD2 covers 10 bases. This CDR3 region has 18 residues. The junction had 10 bases not matched to a gene; V was cut back by 5 bases and J by 0 bases. Germline CDR1 LNHNV, CDR2 YYDKDF (reference sequence). The CDR3 region is CATSGKGTSASSYNEQFF. The CDR3 DNA reads TGTGCCACCAGCGGAAAAGGGACTAGCGCAAGCTCCTACAATGAGCAGTTCTTC.

The count of this clone is one. The J gene is TRBJ2-2, the V gene TRBV9, with D tentatively TRBD2 (6 bases). Trimming removed 6 bases at V and 2 bases at J, with 23 bases between. The CDR3 covers 18 residues. Germline V gives CDR1 SGDLS, CDR2 YYNGEE. The CDR3 DNA follows: TGTGCCAGCACCCTGACGGCGGGACGCGGATTAAACACCGGGGAGCTGTTTTTT. As protein: CASTLTAGRGLNTGELFF.

CDR3 DNA sequence: TGTGCCAGCTCTCGCGCCTCAGGTCACCGAGCAATGGATACGCAGTATTTT. Its protein product is CASSRASGHRAMDTQYF. V and J are TRBV18 and TRBJ2-3; D is uncertain. The CDR3 is made up of 17 amino acids. CDR1 is KGHSH, CDR2 LQKENI, per germline. V was clipped by 6 bases and J by 6 bases, with 25 bases between them. Supplemented by reference TRBV18 and TRBJ2-3, the full variable domain reads NAGVMQNPRHLVRRRGQEARLRCSPMKGHSHVYWYRQLPEEGLKFMVYLQKENIIDESGMPKERFSAEFPKEGPSILRIQQVVRGDSAAYFCASSRASGHRAMDTQYFGPGTRLTVL.

V is TRBV18 and J is TRBJ2-2; D might be TRBD1 (6 bases). Trimming pared 3 bases from V and 5 bases from J, leaving 16 bases between. Germline V gives CDR1 KGHSH, CDR2 LQKENI. The CDR3 covers 16 residues. The CDR3 reads CASSPPRGRKTGELFF. CDR3 in DNA: TGTGCCAGCTCACCGCCCAGGGGCAGGAAGACCGGGGAGCTGTTTTTT.

The CDR3 reads CASSNLGGQPQHF. For the CDR3, the DNA is TGTGCCAGCAGTAATTTAGGGGGTCAGCCCCAGCATTTT. The rearrangement uses TRBV12-3 or TRBV12-4 and TRBJ1-5; tentative D call: TRBD1 (6 bases). V dropped 5 bases and J dropped 6 bases, with 11 bases sitting between them. This CDR3 region has 13 residues.

J is TRBJ2-1 and V is TRBV19, with 10 bases lining up with TRBD2. The junction had 8 bases not matched to a gene; V was cut back by 6 bases and J by 6 bases. Germline V CDR1 and CDR2: LNHDA, SQIVND (reference sequence). The CDR3 is made up of 15 amino acids. The CDR3 reads CASSPLAGGLNEQFF. As DNA, the CDR3 is TGTGCCAGTAGCCCCTTAGCGGGGGGCCTCAATGAGCAGTTCTTC.

This chain joins TRBV11-2 and TRBJ2-2; possible D gene TRBD2, 6 bases. V was trimmed by 7 bases and J by 0 bases, leaving 18 bases between them. This CDR3 contains 17 residues. Germline loops: CDR1 SGHAT, CDR2 FQNNGV. In DNA, the CDR3 is TGTGCCAGCACCTTTGGAGGCGGGGCCGCGAACACCGGGGAGCTGTTTTTT. Translation: CASTFGGGAANTGELFF.

This clone was seen a few times. In DNA, the CDR3 is TGTGCCAGCAGCCCAGGACAGGGGGCTCCACGCTACACCTTC. Protein sequence: CASSPGQGAPRYTF. The chain links TRBV7-8 to TRBJ1-2, with 11 positions matching TRBD1. This CDR3 comprises 14 residues. Germline-derived CDR1 and CDR2 are SGHVS and FQNEAQ. The J segment lost 9 bases and the V segment lost 5 bases, leaving 8 bases of the junction unmatched.

The genes are TRBV3-1 (or the pseudogene TRBV3-2) and TRBJ1-2; D is ambiguous. Trimming left V 3 bases short and J 6 bases short, with 14 bases between. CDR3 length: 14 residues. Germline V lookup: CDR1 LGHDT, CDR2 YNNKEL (reference sequence). The CDR3 DNA reads as TGTGCCAGCAGCCAGACCCGCGGGTCTCATGGCTACACCTTC. Amino acids: CASSQTRGSHGYTF.